The entry that follows covers one TCR beta chain sequence. The antigen is undetermined. One junction end disagrees with the germline gene, perhaps due to a read error. Sample-barcoded 5' priming and a J-beta primer mix drove a second PCR of roughly 6 to 12 cycles. The template-switch adaptor was a 5' adaptor with 12 random nucleotides. It tagged each cDNA molecule. MiXCR was run by TCRdb on the 5' RACE reads, yielding one entry per CDR3 protein. The sample holds roughly 1.5 million distinct CDR3 sequences, roughly two fifths seen once. The authors extracted at least 6 micrograms of total RNA per sample. This CDR3 is 14 amino acids long. In germline, CDR1 is SGHTA, CDR2 FQGNSA. This sample is drawn from a study of blood T cells in healthy people across ages. Study-level information: Through template switching, about one barcoded beta molecule was captured per two T cells, as measured in model experiments.

Regarding the study as a whole: One million T cells yielded diversity estimates that were considered underestimates.

The sample was blood. This TCR derives from a young woman in good health. V is TRBV7-2 and J is TRBJ2-7, with 7 bases that match TRBD2. The CDR3 nucleotides are TGCGCCAGCAGCGATTTGGGGGGGACTTACGAGCAGTACTTC. Protein product: CASSDLGGTYEQYF.